A single sample is the source of the 28 T cell receptor beta chains below, sequenced in a study of OX40 agonist ivuxolimab in advanced cancers. Using immunoSEQ multiplex PCR, the repertoire was profiled, and TCRdb retains in-frame clones only, with some absent. Here the sample spans about 62,000 clones, roughly 85% being singletons. Sequences were derived from CD4+ or CD8+ T cells sorted from blood, sampled in a trial of the OX40 agonist ivuxolimab. The source is an adult with an advanced solid tumor such as melanoma, head and neck, liver or kidney cancer.

The V call is TRBV7-9, the J call TRBJ1-1, with a possible D match to TRBD1 (6 bases). CDR1 and CDR2 (germline): SEHNR, FQNEAQ (reference sequence). The CDR3 covers 15 residues. V shed 2 bases and J shed 4 bases, with 14 bases lying between them. CDR3 loop: CASSLSAGAPTEAFF. CDR3 nucleotide sequence: TGTGCCAGCAGCTTATCCGCGGGGGCCCCCACTGAAGCTTTCTTT.

J is TRBJ2-7 and V is TRBV2, with 14 nucleotides matching TRBD2. The CDR3 contains 16 residues. CDR1 SNHLY and CDR2 FYNNEI come from the germline V gene. The V and J ends lost 6 bases and 0 bases, in that order; junction bases with no gene match: 4. The CDR3 sequence is CASRTGLAGGSYEQYF. The CDR3 nucleotides are TGTGCCAGCAGGACCGGACTAGCGGGGGGCTCCTACGAGCAGTACTTC. The full variable domain, in which reference TRBV2 and TRBJ2-7 provide the parts outside the CDR3, is EPEVTQTPSHQVTQMGQEVILRCVPISNHLYFYWYRQILGQKVEFLVSFYNNEISEKSEIFDDQFSVERPDGSNFTLKIRSTKLEDSAMYFCASRTGLAGGSYEQYFGPGTRLTVT.

This chain connects TRBV10-3 to TRBJ1-2; 7 positions match TRBD1. Germline CDR1 is ENHRY and CDR2 is SYGVKD. V was pared by 3 bases and J by 3 bases, with 7 bases of the junction left unmatched. The CDR3 has 15 amino acids. The CDR3 loop is CAISDHRQGDYGYTF. CDR3 sequence (DNA): TGTGCCATCAGTGACCACCGACAGGGCGACTATGGCTACACCTTC.

Notes on this clone: Distinct nucleotide sequences in the sample also encode this CDR3. The gene calls are TRBV6-5 and TRBJ2-7; D could derive from TRBD1 or TRBD2 (5 bases each). Germline CDR1 MNHEY, CDR2 SVGAGI. The CDR3 is 14 residues long. V lost 5 bases and J lost 5, with 16 bases in between. CDR3 DNA: TGTGCCAGCAGTGATTCCGGGGCGCGAGACGAGCAGTACTTC. Amino acids: CASSDSGARDEQYF.

The chain uses TRBV4-1 and TRBJ1-5; D uncertain. V was clipped by 4 bases and J by 1 base, with 8 bases between them. The CDR3 extends over 14 amino acids. Looked up from germline, CDR1 is MGHRA and CDR2 is YSYEKL. CDR3 sequence: CASSLFWSNQPQHF. CDR3 DNA sequence: TGCGCCAGCAGCCTCTTTTGGAGCAATCAGCCCCAGCATTTT.

This rearrangement joins TRBV10-2 to TRBJ2-6; a weak D match, TRBD2 (6 bases). CDR1 and CDR2 from the germline V gene are WSHSY and SAAADI. The ends were cut back, 1 base at V and 1 base at J, with 14 bases in the middle. CDR3 length equals 18 residues. The CDR3 here is CASSELGRRGSGANVLTF. The DNA for the CDR3 is TGCGCCAGCAGTGAGTTGGGACGGAGGGGTTCTGGGGCCAACGTCCTGACTTTC.

This chain connects TRBV5-4 to TRBJ2-1, with 8 nucleotides matching TRBD1. Germline-derived CDR1 and CDR2 are SGHNT and YYREEE (reference sequence). V shed 3 bases, J shed 2 bases, and the junction held 7 bases outside the gene matches. The CDR3 totals 16 residues. The CDR3 loop is CASSSAGGRAYNEQFF. The CDR3, as DNA: TGTGCCAGCAGCTCCGCAGGGGGCCGCGCCTACAATGAGCAGTTCTTC.

The J gene is TRBJ1-6, the V gene TRBV4-1; D possibly corresponds to TRBD1 (6 bases). The V gene lost 3 bases and the J gene lost 6 bases, with 12 bases spanning the gap. This CDR3 region has 15 residues. Germline V lookup: CDR1 MGHRA, CDR2 YSYEKL. DNA of the CDR3: TGCGCCAGCAGCCACAACCGGGACACTAATTCACCCCTCCACTTT. It yields the protein CASSHNRDTNSPLHF.

This clone has just one count. This chain joins TRBV5-4 and TRBJ2-5; D gene unclear. Trimming pared 5 bases from V and 2 bases from J, leaving 13 bases between. CDR1 SGHNT and CDR2 YYREEE come from the germline V gene (reference sequence). This CDR3 spans 14 amino acids. CDR3 in amino acids: CASRPELGQETQYF. The CDR3, as DNA: TGTGCCAGCAGACCAGAACTGGGGCAAGAGACCCAGTACTTC.

This chain uses TRBV4-1 with TRBJ2-3, with 10 bases fitting TRBD2. Germline values: CDR1 MGHRA, CDR2 YSYEKL. Germline trimming cut 0 bases from V and 2 bases from J; bases unmatched to any gene: 5. This CDR3 is built from 17 residues. The chain's CDR3 is CASSQDGAGGPTDTQYF. CDR3 coding DNA: TGCGCCAGCAGCCAAGACGGAGCGGGAGGGCCCACAGATACGCAGTATTTT.

This clone was found once. J is TRBJ2-2 and V is TRBV9; D possibly corresponds to TRBD1 (7 bases). Germline CDR1 reads SGDLS; CDR2 reads YYNGEE. V was clipped by 3 bases and J by 5 bases, with 11 bases between them. The CDR3 sequence is 14 residues long. This CDR3 reads CASSGTGGTGELFF. The CDR3 region has the DNA TGTGCCAGCAGCGGGACAGGAGGGACCGGGGAGCTGTTTTTT.

CDR3 nucleotide sequence: TGTGCCAGCAGCTCGAGACAGAACACTGAAGCTTTCTTT. It encodes CASSSRQNTEAFF. The V and J genes are TRBV7-3 and TRBJ1-1, with D unclear. V was pared by 4 bases and J by 1 base, with 7 bases between. Germline CDR1 reads SGHTA; CDR2 reads FQGTGA. CDR3 size: 13 residues.

This clone was observed a single time. The genes are TRBV25-1 and TRBJ2-1; weak D call: TRBD2 (5 bases). The germline V and J ends were trimmed by 6 bases and 9 bases, with 9 bases remaining between them. Germline V lookup: CDR1 MGHDK, CDR2 SYGVNS. This CDR3 is built from 11 residues. CDR3 in amino acids: CASSSGGEQFF. The CDR3 bases are TGTGCCAGCAGCAGCGGCGGTGAGCAGTTCTTC.

The chain has TRBV9 and TRBJ2-1, with 8 bases fitting TRBD1. The CDR3 has 14 amino acids. The germline V gene encodes CDR1 SGDLS and CDR2 YYNGEE. J was trimmed by 7 bases and V by 2 bases; bases with no gene match: 5. This CDR3 reads CASSVGQGGNEQFF. Here the CDR3 DNA reads TGTGCCAGCAGCGTCGGACAGGGCGGGAATGAGCAGTTCTTC.

The rearrangement joins TRBV19 to TRBJ1-1; 9 positions agree with TRBD1. Germline CDR1 is LNHDA and CDR2 is SQIVND (reference sequence). The CDR3 runs 14 residues. The ends lost 5 bases at V and 5 bases at J; junction bases unmatched: 6. Here the CDR3 reads CASSSWTGDTEAFF. The CDR3 bases are TGTGCCAGTAGTTCCTGGACAGGGGATACTGAAGCTTTCTTT.

The genes are TRBV7-6 and TRBJ2-7; 7 bases are shared with TRBD1. Trimming took 1 base from V and 5 from J; bases not matched to a gene: 8. Germline CDR1 reads SGHVS; CDR2 reads FNYEAQ. This CDR3 region has 15 residues. The chain's CDR3 is CASSLGGGQVHEQYF. CDR3 in DNA: TGTGCCAGCAGCTTAGGTGGAGGACAGGTCCACGAGCAGTACTTC.

The genes are TRBV6-1 and TRBJ1-3, with 7 bases matching TRBD1. This CDR3 is 13 amino acids long. The germline CDR1 and CDR2 sequences are MNHNS and SASEGT. With V trimmed by 6 bases and J by 7 bases, 6 bases remained unmatched. DNA of the CDR3: TGTGCCAGCAGCCCGGACAGGTTCAACACCATATATTTT. Its translation is CASSPDRFNTIYF.

This clone has only one observation. One end of the junction does not line up with germline, which may come from a read error. The genes are TRBV28 and TRBJ1-4; D ambiguous. CDR3 length equals 14 residues. CDR1 MDHEN and CDR2 SYDVKM come from the germline V gene. CDR3 loop: CASSRTATNEELFF. The CDR3 nucleotides read TGTGCCAGCAGTAGGACGGCAACTAATGAAGAACTGTTTTTT.

The chain is built from TRBV27 and TRBJ2-7; D gene ambiguous. Trimming stripped 3 bases from V and 0 bases from J, with 12 bases between. Germline V gene data show CDR1 as MNHEY and CDR2 as SMNVEV (reference sequence). The CDR3 is made up of 15 amino acids. CDR3 region: CASSFSQASSYEQYF. In DNA, the CDR3 is TGTGCCAGCAGTTTCAGCCAGGCGAGCTCCTACGAGCAGTACTTC.

The chain links TRBV4-2 to TRBJ2-2, with D hard to call. The CDR3 has 16 residues. V was clipped by 6 bases and J by 7 bases, with 21 bases between them. The germline V gene has CDR1 LGHNA and CDR2 YNFKEQ. CDR3 nucleotide sequence: TGTGCCAGCAGTTACTCGGGTGTGAGCACACACGGGGAGCTGTTTTTT. Protein: CASSYSGVSTHGELFF.

The rearrangement uses TRBV6-1 and TRBJ2-5, with D unclear. The DNA matches TRBJ2-7 better at its end, which makes the J call doubtful. From germline, CDR1 is MNHNS and CDR2 SASEGT. CDR3 size: 15 residues. CDR3 sequence: CASSEGPLSLYEQYF. Written as DNA, the CDR3 is TGTGCCAGCAGTGAAGGGCCCCTAAGCCTCTACGAGCAGTACTTC.

V and J are TRBV7-9 and TRBJ1-2; 7 bases match TRBD1. V shed 3 bases and J 0 bases; nucleotides not matched to a gene: 1. From germline, CDR1 is SEHNR and CDR2 FQNEAQ (reference sequence). This CDR3 is 14 amino acids long. The CDR3 sequence is CASSLTGSNYGYTF. CDR3 DNA sequence: TGTGCCAGCAGCTTGACAGGGTCTAACTATGGCTACACCTTC.

The CDR3 reads CASSPPQGHEQYF. CDR3 sequence (DNA): TGTGCCAGCTCACCACCACAGGGCCACGAGCAGTACTTC. The rearrangement joins TRBV18 to TRBJ2-7; D is perhaps TRBD1 (6 bases). Per the germline V gene, CDR1 is KGHSH and CDR2 is LQKENI. The length of the CDR3 is 13 residues. Trimming left V 0 bases short and J 5 bases short, with 8 bases between.

The V gene is TRBV7-3, the J gene TRBJ2-5, with D maybe TRBD2 (6 bases). The CDR3 sequence is 15 residues long. The V gene lost 5 bases and the J gene lost 2 bases, with 15 bases spanning the gap. CDR1 is SGHTA and CDR2 is FQGTGA in the germline V gene. CDR3 residues: CASSPTGVWQETQYF. The CDR3 region has the DNA TGTGCCAGCAGCCCTACGGGGGTGTGGCAAGAGACCCAGTACTTC.

V and J are TRBV7-9 and TRBJ1-3; D is ambiguous. V lost 1 base to trimming and J lost 3 bases, with 1 base between them. This CDR3 comprises 12 residues. From germline, CDR1 is SEHNR and CDR2 FQNEAQ (reference sequence). Here the CDR3 reads CASSLVGNTIYF. CDR3 sequence (DNA): TGTGCCAGCAGCTTAGTTGGAAACACCATATATTTT.

The chain joins TRBV6-5 to TRBJ2-5; D not resolved. Germline CDR1 is MNHEY and CDR2 is SVGAGI. The CDR3 has 14 amino acids. V lost 0 bases and J lost 2, with 7 bases in between. The CDR3 spells CASSYSARQETQYF. DNA for the CDR3: TGTGCCAGCAGTTACTCCGCTAGGCAAGAGACCCAGTACTTC.

This clone has more than one count but fewer than ten. V is TRBV19 and J is TRBJ2-3; D not resolved. Trimming shortened V by 5 bases and J by 0 bases, and 18 bases separated the two germline ends. The CDR3 length is 17 residues. Per germline, CDR1 LNHDA and CDR2 SQIVND (reference sequence). The CDR3 loop reads CASSPLGNRASTDTQYF. CDR3 DNA: TGTGCCAGTAGTCCCCTGGGAAACCGGGCTAGCACAGATACGCAGTATTTT.

CDR3: CASSYSGTYEQYF. The CDR3 bases are TGTGCCAGCAGTTACTCCGGTACCTACGAGCAGTACTTC. V gene TRBV28 combines with J gene TRBJ2-7; D is uncertain. Germline V lookup: CDR1 MDHEN, CDR2 SYDVKM. Trimming took 4 bases from V and 2 from J, leaving 9 bases between them. The CDR3 runs to 13 residues.